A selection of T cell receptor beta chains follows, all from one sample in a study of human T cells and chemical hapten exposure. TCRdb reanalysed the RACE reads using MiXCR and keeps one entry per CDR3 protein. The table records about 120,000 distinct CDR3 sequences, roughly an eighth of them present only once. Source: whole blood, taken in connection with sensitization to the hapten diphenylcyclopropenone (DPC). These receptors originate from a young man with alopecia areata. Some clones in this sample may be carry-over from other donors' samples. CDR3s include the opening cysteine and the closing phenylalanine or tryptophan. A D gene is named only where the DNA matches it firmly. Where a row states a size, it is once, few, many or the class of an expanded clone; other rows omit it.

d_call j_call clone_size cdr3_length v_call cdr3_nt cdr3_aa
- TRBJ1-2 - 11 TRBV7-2 TGTGCCAGCAGCTTTGGTTGGGGCTACACCTTC CASSFGWGYTF
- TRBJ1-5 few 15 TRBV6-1 TGTGCCAGCAGCCTAGACAATTGGGGCAATCAGCCCCAGCATTTT CASSLDNWGNQPQHF
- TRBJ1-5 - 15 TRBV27 TGTGCCAGCAGTTTAAGGGGCCAGGGAAAACAGCCCCAGCATTTT CASSLRGQGKQPQHF
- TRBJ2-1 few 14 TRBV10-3 TGTGCCATCAGTAATACGAGGGAAGCAAATGAGCAGTTCTTC CAISNTREANEQFF
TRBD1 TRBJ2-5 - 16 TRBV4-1 TGCGCCAGCAGCCTCGAACGGGACAGTGCAATGGAACCCCAGTACTTC CASSLERDSAMEPQYF
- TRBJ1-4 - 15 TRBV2 TGTGCCAGCACCTTCCGTATGACAACTAATGAAAAACTGTTTTTT CASTFRMTTNEKLFF
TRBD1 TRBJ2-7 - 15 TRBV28 TGTGCCAGCAGTTTCGGGACAGGGGAATACTACGAGCAGTACTTC CASSFGTGEYYEQYF
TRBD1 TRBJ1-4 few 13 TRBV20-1 TGCAGTACGACAGGGGCGAGTAATGAAAAACTGTTTTTT CSTTGASNEKLFF
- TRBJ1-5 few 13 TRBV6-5 TGTGCCAGCAGTCGGATGGGTGATCAGCCCCAGCATTTT CASSRMGDQPQHF
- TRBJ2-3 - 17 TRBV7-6 TGTGCCAGCAGCTTAGTAGTAGACGGGGGCCATACAGATACGCAGTATTTT CASSLVVDGGHTDTQYF
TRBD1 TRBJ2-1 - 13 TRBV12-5 TGTGCTAGTGGTTTAGGGACAGGGCCTGAGCAGTTCTTC CASGLGTGPEQFF
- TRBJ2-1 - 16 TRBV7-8 TGTGCCAGCAGCTTAGGTTTATCGAGGGTAGAGGGGAAGCAGTTCTTC CASSLGLSRVEGKQFF
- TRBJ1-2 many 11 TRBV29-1 TGCAGCGTTGCTGTGGGAGATGGCTACACCTTC CSVAVGDGYTF
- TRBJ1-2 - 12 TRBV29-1 TGCAGCGTTGAACAGGAGTTCCATGGCTACACCTTC CSVEQEFHGYTF
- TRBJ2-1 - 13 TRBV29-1 TGCAGCGTTGATTTGTTAGGGAACAATGAGCAGTTCTTC CSVDLLGNNEQFF
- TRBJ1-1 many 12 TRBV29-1 TGCAGCGTTGTACCCGTGAACACTGAAGCTTTCTTT CSVVPVNTEAFF
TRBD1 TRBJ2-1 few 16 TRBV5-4 TGTGCCAGCAGCTTGGTGGGCAGGGGGATTAGGAATGAGCAGTTCTTC CASSLVGRGIRNEQFF
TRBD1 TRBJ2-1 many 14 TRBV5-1 TGCGCCAGCAGCCCCGGGGACAGCTACAATGAGCAGTTCTTC CASSPGDSYNEQFF
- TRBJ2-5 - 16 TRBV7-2 TGTGCCAGCAGTCCCACCGGCTGGGCGGTACAAGAGACCCAGTACTTC CASSPTGWAVQETQYF
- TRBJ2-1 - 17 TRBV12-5 TGTGCTAGTGGTGCCCCCCCAGGGAAGGCCTTTTACAATGAGCAGTTCTTC CASGAPPGKAFYNEQFF
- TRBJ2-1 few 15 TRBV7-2 TGTGCCAGCAGCTTAGAAGGGGCCCCCTACAATGAGCAGTTCTTC CASSLEGAPYNEQFF
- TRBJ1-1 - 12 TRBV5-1 TGCGCCAGCGCCCAGGGGAACACTGAAGCTTTCTTT CASAQGNTEAFF
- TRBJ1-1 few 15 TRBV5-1 TGCGCCAGCAGCTTGGGTGGCTCGATGAACACTGAAGCTTTCTTT CASSLGGSMNTEAFF
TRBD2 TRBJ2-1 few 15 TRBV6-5 TGTGCCAGCAGTCCTAGCGGGGGGGGCTACAATGAGCAGTTCTTC CASSPSGGGYNEQFF
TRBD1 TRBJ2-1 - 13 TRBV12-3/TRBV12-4 TGTGCCAGCAGCACTACTCAGGGGGATACTCTGTTCTTC CASSTTQGDTLFF
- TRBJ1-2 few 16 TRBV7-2 TGTGCCAGCAGCTTAGGCGGGGTCCCCGGCCCCTATGGCTACACCTTC CASSLGGVPGPYGYTF
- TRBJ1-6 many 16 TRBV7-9 TGTGCCAGCAGCTTATTGGGGAGCTCCTATAATTCACCCCTCCACTTT CASSLLGSSYNSPLHF
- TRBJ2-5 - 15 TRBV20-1 TGCAGTACGAAGAGACTTGGGGGGCTCCAAGAGACCCAGTACTTC CSTKRLGGLQETQYF
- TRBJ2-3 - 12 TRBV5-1 TGCGCCAGCAGAATGGGGACAGATACGCAGTATTTT CASRMGTDTQYF